One sample yielded the 19 T cell receptor beta chains listed below, sequenced in a study of blood T cell repertoires in COVID-19. Profiling relied on immunoSEQ multiplex PCR, and the TCRdb table lists in-frame clones only, not all of them. Of around 250,000 clones listed, 70% to 90% are singletons. The sequencing sample was made of PBMCs or T cells enriched from blood (not recorded which). The receptors were sampled from a woman aged 45 to 65 who had recovered from COVID-19.

In nucleotides, the CDR3 is TGTGCCAGCAGTGAAGCGAGAGGGAGGTTCACTGAAGCTTTCTTT. Translating gives CASSEARGRFTEAFF. The chain has TRBV6-1 and TRBJ1-1; no clear D gene. This CDR3 is built from 15 residues. Per germline, CDR1 MNHNS and CDR2 SASEGT. V gave up 0 bases and J gave up 4 bases, with 12 bases separating them.

The chain uses TRBV7-9 and TRBJ1-1; D unclear. V gave up 5 bases and J gave up 2 bases, with 6 bases separating them. The CDR3 is 12 residues long. Germline CDR1 SEHNR, CDR2 FQNEAQ (reference sequence). The CDR3: CASSRENTEAFF. For the CDR3, the DNA is TGTGCCAGCAGCCGAGAAAACACTGAAGCTTTCTTT. Supplemented by reference TRBV7-9 and TRBJ1-1, the full variable domain reads DTGVSQNPRHKITKRGQNVTFRCDPISEHNRLYWYRQTLGQGPEFLTYFQNEAQLEKSRLLSDRFSAERPKGSFSTLEIQRTEQGDSAMYLCASSRENTEAFFGQGTRLTVV.

The V and J genes are TRBV20-1 and TRBJ1-3; D not certain. Germline-derived CDR1 and CDR2 are DFQATT and SNEGSKA (reference sequence). V was cut by 5 bases and J by 4 bases, with 6 bases left in between. The CDR3 covers 11 residues. The CDR3 here is CSAAQGNTIYF. CDR3 coding DNA: TGCAGTGCTGCACAGGGAAACACCATATATTTT.

The chain recombines TRBV7-6 with TRBJ2-5; possibly TRBD1 for D (6 bases). Germline V gives CDR1 SGHVS, CDR2 FNYEAQ. V was trimmed by 5 bases and J by 0 bases, leaving 10 bases between them. The CDR3 is 14 residues long. The DNA for the CDR3 is TGTGCCAGCAGCGACAGGTTATACCAAGAGACCCAGTACTTC. Its protein is CASSDRLYQETQYF.

Turning to this clone: The same CDR3 arises from other DNA sequences in this sample as well. The V call is TRBV5-1, the J call TRBJ1-1, with D hard to call. The germline V gene has CDR1 SGHRS and CDR2 YFSETQ. This CDR3 spans 12 amino acids. The V end lost 1 base, the J end lost 1 base, and 2 bases lay between the germline ends. The CDR3 reads CASSLQNTEAFF. The CDR3 region has the DNA TGCGCCAGCAGCTTGCAGAACACTGAAGCTTTCTTT.

The chain joins TRBV15 to TRBJ2-2; 8 bases match TRBD1. The CDR3 has 17 amino acids. With V trimmed by 0 bases and J by 7 bases, 10 bases remained unmatched. CDR1 and CDR2 (germline): LNHNV, YYDKDF (reference sequence). The DNA of the CDR3 is TGTGCCACCAGCAGAGATCGGTTCCAGGGGGCGGGCGGGGAGCTGTTTTTT. It is translated as CATSRDRFQGAGGELFF.

The chain recombines TRBV3-1 (or the pseudogene TRBV3-2) with TRBJ2-1; TRBD2 is a possible D gene (5 bases). Germline V gives CDR1 LGHDT, CDR2 YNNKEL (reference sequence). With 2 bases removed from V and 2 bases from J, the gap between germline ends came to 13 bases. The CDR3 totals 16 residues. The CDR3 bases are TGTGCCAGCAGCCAACCGGGGAGCTTCCCCTACAATGAGCAGTTCTTC. Protein product: CASSQPGSFPYNEQFF.

The chain uses TRBV5-4 and TRBJ1-1, with D perhaps matching TRBD1 (6 bases). Germline CDR1 and CDR2: SGHNT and YYREEE (reference sequence). The CDR3 sequence is 13 residues long. Between the trimmed V and J ends, which lost 6 bases and 4 bases, there was a span of 13 bases. CDR3 nucleotide sequence: TGTGCCAGCAACCTCCAAGGGGGCACTGAAGCTTTCTTT. It yields the protein CASNLQGGTEAFF. The entire variable domain, with the rest obtained from reference TRBV5-4 and TRBJ1-1, is as follows: ETGVTQSPTHLIKTRGQQVTLRCSSQSGHNTVSWYQQALGQGPQFIFQYYREEENGRGNFPPRFSGLQFPNYSSELNVNALELDDSALYLCASNLQGGTEAFFGQGTRLTVV.

The chain joins TRBV11-2 to TRBJ1-2; D is possibly TRBD1 (6 bases). Looked up from germline, CDR1 is SGHAT and CDR2 is FQNNGV. The length of the CDR3 is 13 residues. Between the trimmed V and J ends, which lost 6 bases and 2 bases, there was a span of 10 bases. CDR3 nucleotides: TGTGCCAGCAGACCGGACAGCAACTATGGCTACACCTTC. Translated: CASRPDSNYGYTF.

There are a few counts of this clone. The CDR3 DNA follows: TGTGCCAGCAGGTCCGAGGGATCACCCCTCCACTTT. Residues: CASRSEGSPLHF. This chain joins TRBV3-1 (or the pseudogene TRBV3-2) and TRBJ1-6; D unresolved. CDR3 length: 12 amino acids. The V end was cut by 6 bases, the J end by 10 bases, with 10 bases between. The V gene's germline CDR1 is LGHDT and CDR2 YNNKEL (reference sequence).

The chain recombines TRBV15 with TRBJ2-2; 7 bases agree with TRBD2. The CDR3 is made up of 16 amino acids. Germline-derived CDR1 and CDR2 are LNHNV and YYDKDF (reference sequence). V lost 1 base, J lost 6 bases, and 8 bases stayed unmatched. The CDR3: CATSRGAGLVAGELFF. The CDR3 DNA follows: TGTGCCACCAGCAGAGGAGCGGGATTGGTCGCCGGGGAGCTGTTTTTT.

The rearrangement uses TRBV28 and TRBJ1-6; a weak D match, TRBD1 (6 bases). Germline V gene sequence: CDR1 MDHEN, CDR2 SYDVKM. The CDR3 has 14 amino acids. V lost 1 base and J 10 bases, leaving 11 bases between the germline ends. The CDR3 sequence: CASSLYRDASPLHF. DNA for the CDR3: TGTGCCAGCAGTTTATACAGGGACGCATCACCCCTCCACTTT. The full variable domain, with the rest looked up from reference TRBV28 and TRBJ1-6, is DVKVTQSSRYLVKRTGEKVFLECVQDMDHENMFWYRQDPGLGLRLIYFSYDVKMKEKGDIPEGYSVSREKKERFSLILESASTNQTSMYLCASSLYRDASPLHFGNGTRLTVT.

The gene calls are TRBV10-3 and TRBJ1-1; D is possibly TRBD1 (5 bases). Germline CDR1 reads ENHRY; CDR2 reads SYGVKD. The CDR3 sequence is 12 residues long. Trimming cost V 3 bases and J 4 bases, with 6 bases left between them. DNA of the CDR3: TGTGCCATCAGTGACGGGGGCACTGAAGCTTTCTTT. Amino acid sequence: CAISDGGTEAFF.

The chain employs TRBV2 and TRBJ2-2; no firm D call. CDR1 and CDR2 (germline): SNHLY, FYNNEI. Trimming removed 9 bases from V and 2 bases from J, with 7 bases in between. The CDR3 covers 12 residues. The CDR3, as DNA: TGTGCCAGTGGGCGAAACACCGGGGAGCTGTTTTTT. Amino acid sequence: CASGRNTGELFF.

The rearrangement links TRBV28 to TRBJ2-2, with 7 bases matching TRBD1. Germline V gives CDR1 MDHEN, CDR2 SYDVKM. V shed 6 bases and J 6 bases; nucleotides not matched to a gene: 4. The CDR3 runs 13 residues. This CDR3 reads CASRPTGAGELFF. As DNA, the CDR3 is TGTGCCAGCAGACCCACAGGGGCCGGGGAGCTGTTTTTT. Full variable domain (outside the CDR3, taken from reference TRBV28 and TRBJ2-2): DVKVTQSSRYLVKRTGEKVFLECVQDMDHENMFWYRQDPGLGLRLIYFSYDVKMKEKGDIPEGYSVSREKKERFSLILESASTNQTSMYLCASRPTGAGELFFGEGSRLTVL.

This chain uses TRBV29-1 with TRBJ1-2, with 9 bases aligning to TRBD1. CDR3 size: 12 residues. After removal of 4 bases from V and 8 bases from J, the junction contained 5 bases not matched to a gene. CDR1 SQVTM and CDR2 ANQGSEA come from the germline V gene. CDR3 DNA sequence: TGCAGCGTTGGACAGGGGGATTGGGGCTACACCTTC. Translation gives CSVGQGDWGYTF.

The sample holds one count of this clone. V is TRBV9 and J is TRBJ1-4; D is ambiguous. The germline V and J ends were trimmed by 0 bases and 7 bases, with 13 bases remaining between them. In germline, CDR1 is SGDLS, CDR2 YYNGEE. The CDR3 runs 15 residues. CDR3 sequence (DNA): TGTGCCAGCAGCGTAGCTCAAGGGAGAGGTGAAAAACTGTTTTTT. This gives the protein CASSVAQGRGEKLFF.

This clone was seen a single time. The chain couples TRBV4-1 to TRBJ1-2, with a weak D call TRBD1 (6 bases). The CDR3 is 16 residues long. With 0 bases removed from V and 4 bases from J, the gap between germline ends came to 15 bases. Germline lookup yields CDR1 MGHRA and CDR2 YSYEKL. As DNA, the CDR3 is TGCGCCAGCAGCCAAGAGATTACAGGGTTAGCCTATGGCTACACCTTC. Its protein product is CASSQEITGLAYGYTF.

This chain connects TRBV29-1 to TRBJ1-4; D might be TRBD1 (6 bases). The CDR3 has 13 amino acids. The V gene's germline CDR1 is SQVTM and CDR2 ANQGSEA. V was trimmed by 2 bases and J by 8 bases, leaving 12 bases between them. This CDR3 reads CSVESPGAEKLFF. The CDR3 nucleotides read TGCAGCGTTGAATCTCCAGGGGCGGAAAAACTGTTTTTT.